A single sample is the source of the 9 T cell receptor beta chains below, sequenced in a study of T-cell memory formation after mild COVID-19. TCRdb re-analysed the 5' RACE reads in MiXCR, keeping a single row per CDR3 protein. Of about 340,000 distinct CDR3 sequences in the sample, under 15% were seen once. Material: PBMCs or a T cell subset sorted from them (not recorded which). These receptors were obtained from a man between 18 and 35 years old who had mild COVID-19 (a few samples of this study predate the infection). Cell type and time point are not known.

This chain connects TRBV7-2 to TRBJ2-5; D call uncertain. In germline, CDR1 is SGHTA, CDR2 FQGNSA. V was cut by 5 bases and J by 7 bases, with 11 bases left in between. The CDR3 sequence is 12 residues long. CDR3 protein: CASSGPEGTQYF. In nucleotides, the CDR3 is TGTGCCAGCAGCGGCCCGGAAGGGACCCAGTACTTC.

The CDR3 is CASSQEGPERGDNTDTQYF. In DNA, the CDR3 is TGTGCCAGCAGCCAAGAAGGGCCCGAGCGGGGGGACAACACAGATACGCAGTATTTT. The chain carries TRBV4-2 and TRBJ2-3, with TRBD2 identical over 9 bases. Germline V lookup: CDR1 LGHNA, CDR2 YNFKEQ. The J segment lost 2 bases and the V segment lost 0 bases, leaving 12 bases of the junction unmatched. CDR3 length equals 19 residues.

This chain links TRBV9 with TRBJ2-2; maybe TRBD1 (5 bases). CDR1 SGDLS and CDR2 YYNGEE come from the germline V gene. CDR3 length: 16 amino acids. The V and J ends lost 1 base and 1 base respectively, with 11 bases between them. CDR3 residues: CASSVYHRQNTGELFF. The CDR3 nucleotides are TGTGCCAGCAGCGTATATCACAGGCAGAACACCGGGGAGCTGTTTTTT.

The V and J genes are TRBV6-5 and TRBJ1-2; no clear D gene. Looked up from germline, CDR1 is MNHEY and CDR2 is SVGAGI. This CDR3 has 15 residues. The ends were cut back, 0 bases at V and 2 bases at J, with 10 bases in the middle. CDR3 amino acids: CASSYSSGDNYGYTF. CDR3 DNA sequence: TGTGCCAGCAGTTACTCGTCAGGCGACAACTATGGCTACACCTTC.

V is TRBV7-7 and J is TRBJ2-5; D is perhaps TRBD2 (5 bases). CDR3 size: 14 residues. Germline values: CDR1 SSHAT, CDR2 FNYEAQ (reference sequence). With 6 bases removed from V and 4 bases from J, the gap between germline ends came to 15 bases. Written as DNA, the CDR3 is TGTGCCAGCAGGCGCCGGGGTTCCGGAGAGACCCAGTACTTC. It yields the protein CASRRRGSGETQYF.

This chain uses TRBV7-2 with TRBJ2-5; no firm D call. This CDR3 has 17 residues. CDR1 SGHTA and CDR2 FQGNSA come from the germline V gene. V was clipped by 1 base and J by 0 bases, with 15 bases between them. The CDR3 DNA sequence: TGTGCCAGCAGCTTAGTCGCCCAGATATCGTACCAAGAGACCCAGTACTTC. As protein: CASSLVAQISYQETQYF.

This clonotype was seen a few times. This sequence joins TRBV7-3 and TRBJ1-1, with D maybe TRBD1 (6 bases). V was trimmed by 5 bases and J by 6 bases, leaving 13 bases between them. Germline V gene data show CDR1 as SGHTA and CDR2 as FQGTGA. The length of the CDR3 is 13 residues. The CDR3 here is CASSPGTGSEAFF. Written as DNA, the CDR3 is TGTGCCAGCAGCCCCGGTACAGGGTCTGAAGCTTTCTTT.

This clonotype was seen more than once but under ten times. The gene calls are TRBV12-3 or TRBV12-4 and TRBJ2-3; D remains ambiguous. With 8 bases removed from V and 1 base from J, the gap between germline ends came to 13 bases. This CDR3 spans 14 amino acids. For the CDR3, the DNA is TGTGCCAGCCTTTTGGGGTTAGGCACAGATACGCAGTATTTT. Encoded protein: CASLLGLGTDTQYF.

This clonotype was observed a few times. The chain's CDR3 is CASSQDTRPYGYTF. In nucleotides, the CDR3 is TGCGCCAGCAGCCAAGATACCAGACCCTATGGCTACACCTTC. V and J are TRBV4-3 and TRBJ1-2; D gene uncertain. Trimming cost V 0 bases and J 4 bases, with 9 bases left between them. Germline V gene data show CDR1 as LGHNA and CDR2 as YSLEER. CDR3 length: 14 amino acids.